A selection of T cell receptor beta chains follows, all from one sample in a study of memory CD4+ T cells and cytomegalovirus serostatus. Clones were read by immunoSEQ multiplex PCR, and TCRdb kept only the in-frame ones, dropping some. The repertoire holds about 61,000 clones, with 75% to 85% as singletons. The sample was memory CD4+ T cells from blood. The origin of the receptors is an adult in good health and CMV-seronegative. Each CDR3 is given with its conserved first and last residue. The D gene is left open where the match is weak. Only some rows state a clone size, as once, few, many or a class for expanded clones.

TRBV29-1	11	once	TRBJ2-7	NA	CSVARGYEQYF	TGCAGCGTTGCTAGGGGGTACGAGCAGTACTTC
TRBV5-1	16	NA	TRBJ2-6	NA	CASSFGANSGANVLTF	TGCGCCAGCAGCTTTGGGGCGAACTCTGGGGCCAACGTCCTGACTTTC
TRBV28	14	few	TRBJ2-7	TRBD2	CASSSAGGYYEQYF	TGTGCCAGCAGTTCAGCGGGAGGGTACTACGAGCAGTACTTC
TRBV11-2	15	NA	TRBJ1-2	NA	CASSLGRGRGYGYTF	TGTGCCAGCAGCTTAGGGAGGGGCAGGGGCTATGGCTACACCTTC
TRBV21-1	15	few	TRBJ1-1	NA	CASSKVEGLNTEAFF	TGTGCCAGCAGCAAAGTGGAGGGGCTGAACACTGAAGCTTTCTTT
TRBV28	17	NA	TRBJ1-5	NA	CASSPRGGWKGGQPQHF	TGTGCCAGCTCCCCCCGGGGGGGCTGGAAGGGTGGTCAGCCCCAGCATTTT
TRBV5-6	15	NA	TRBJ1-6	NA	CASSGQWGSDSPLHF	TGTGCCAGCAGCGGACAGTGGGGCTCCGATTCACCCCTCCACTTT
TRBV7-2	15	NA	TRBJ2-7	TRBD2	CASSDSGGASYEQYF	TGTGCCAGCAGTGATAGCGGGGGAGCTTCCTACGAGCAGTACTTC
TRBV15	13	NA	TRBJ2-7	NA	CATSRQGTYEQYF	TGTGCCACCAGCAGACAGGGAACCTACGAGCAGTACTTC
TRBV5-4	16	NA	TRBJ2-1	TRBD2	CASSLFSGNSYNEQFF	TGTGCCAGCAGCTTGTTCAGCGGGAACTCCTACAATGAGCAGTTCTTC
TRBV6-5	15	once	TRBJ1-1	NA	CASSNSFLLNTEAFF	TGTGCCAGCAGCAACTCCTTCCTATTGAACACTGAAGCTTTCTTT
TRBV5-4	17	once	TRBJ1-2	NA	CASSLKSGAGGNYGYTF	TGTGCCAGCAGCTTGAAAAGCGGTGCCGGGGGCAACTATGGCTACACCTTC
TRBV7-9	15	NA	TRBJ2-7	TRBD2	CASSLDMGGHYEQYF	TGTGCCAGCAGCTTAGATATGGGAGGGCACTACGAGCAGTACTTC
TRBV4-1	15	NA	TRBJ1-2	TRBD1	CASSQALGQNYGYTF	TGCGCCAGCAGCCAAGCCCTGGGACAGAACTATGGCTACACCTTC
TRBV5-1	16	NA	TRBJ2-2	NA	CASSRMMDSFTGELFF	TGCGCCAGCAGCCGAATGATGGACAGCTTTACCGGGGAGCTGTTTTTT